A selection of T cell receptor beta chains follows, all from one sample in a study of glioma-infiltrating T cells. MiXCR was run by TCRdb on the multiplex PCR reads, yielding one entry per CDR3 protein. In the table there are 150,000 to 200,000 distinct CDR3 sequences, more than 35% of which are singletons. Sequenced sample: glioma tissue, nonneoplastic brain tissue, or PBMCs (not recorded which). All receptors come from a human donor with low-grade glioma or glioblastoma, undergoing nonglioma brain surgery, or in good health (not recorded which). Each CDR3 is given with its conserved first and last residue. Fields, in order: clone size, D gene, V gene, J gene, CDR3 protein, CDR3 DNA. A D gene is named only where the DNA matches it firmly. Where a row states a size, it is once, few, many or the class of an expanded clone; other rows omit it.

many	-	TRBV11-2	TRBJ1-1	CASHGQMNTEAFF	TGTGCCAGCCACGGACAGATGAACACTGAAGCTTTCTTT
many	-	TRBV24-1	TRBJ2-5	CATSAPQTQETQYF	TGTGCCACCAGTGCGCCGCAGACCCAAGAGACCCAGTACTTC
-	TRBD2	TRBV2	TRBJ2-7	CASSATSGSFHEQYF	TGTGCCAGCAGCGCGACTAGCGGGAGCTTTCACGAGCAGTACTTC
-	TRBD1	TRBV6-2/TRBV6-3	TRBJ2-7	CASSYSNRGNGIVFYEQYF	TGTGCCAGCAGTTACTCAAACAGGGGGAATGGTATTGTTTTCTACGAGCAGTACTTC
-	TRBD2	TRBV3-1	TRBJ2-7	CASSQGSASLAGNEQYF	TGTGCCAGCAGCCAAGGCTCGGCCTCGCTAGCGGGAAACGAGCAGTACTTC
-	TRBD2	TRBV7-9	TRBJ2-7	CASSLSFRQDQRESEQYF	TGTGCCAGCAGCTTATCCTTCAGGCAAGATCAGCGGGAGAGCGAGCAGTACTTC
few	-	TRBV29-1	TRBJ2-5	CSVGISAETQYF	TGCAGCGTCGGCATAAGCGCAGAGACCCAGTACTTC
once	-	TRBV11-1	TRBJ2-5	CASSLSIGRQETHYF	TGTGCCAGCAGCTTATCTATCGGGAGACAAGAGACCCATTACTTC
-	-	TRBV30	TRBJ2-1	CASRDYNEQFF	TGTGCCTCTAGAGACTACAATGAGCAGTTCTTC
few	-	TRBV2	TRBJ2-3	CASSDSGPADTQYF	TGTGCCAGCAGTGACTCGGGACCAGCGGATACGCAGTATTTT
many	TRBD2	TRBV27	TRBJ2-1	CASSLHSGRPYNEQFF	TGTGCCAGCAGTTTGCATAGCGGGAGACCCTACAATGAGCAGTTCTTC
many	TRBD1	TRBV20-1	TRBJ2-1	CSAAGQGTEQFF	TGCAGTGCCGCGGGACAGGGAACTGAGCAGTTCTTC
many	-	TRBV7-8	TRBJ2-7	CASSLLGHEQYF	TGTGCCAGCAGCTTACTAGGGCACGAGCAGTACTTC
many	-	TRBV19	TRBJ2-3	CASGFSRDTQYF	TGTGCCAGTGGGTTTAGCAGAGATACGCAGTATTTT
many	-	TRBV6-1	TRBJ2-7	CASSQDSYEQYF	TGTGCCAGCAGCCAGGACTCCTACGAGCAGTACTTC
-	TRBD2	TRBV7-8	TRBJ2-5	CASSPFRAGGQTQYF	TGTGCCAGCAGCCCGTTTAGGGCGGGAGGCCAGACCCAGTACTTC
many	TRBD2	TRBV28	TRBJ2-1	CASSPRRREGGFF	TGTGCCAGCAGTCCCCGACGGCGGGAGGGCGGGTTCTTC
few	-	TRBV14	TRBJ2-5	CASSQGRETQYF	TGTGCCAGCAGCCAAGGCAGAGAGACCCAGTACTTC
few	-	TRBV5-1	TRBJ2-7	CASSGTAGSNEQYF	TGCGCCAGCAGCGGAACAGCGGGTTCCAACGAGCAGTACTTC
-	TRBD2	TRBV7-9	TRBJ2-3	CASSFQAGGTDTQYF	TGTGCCAGCAGCTTCCAAGCGGGAGGAACAGATACGCAGTATTTT
-	-	TRBV14	TRBJ1-4	CASKGIDEKLFF	TGTGCCAGCAAGGGCATCGATGAAAAACTGTTTTTT
-	-	TRBV7-9	TRBJ2-3	CASSPSAPDVDTQYF	TGTGCCAGCAGCCCGAGTGCTCCCGACGTAGATACGCAGTATTTT
many	-	TRBV20-1	TRBJ2-2	CSAGRFTGELFF	TGCAGTGCGGGACGCTTTACCGGGGAGCTGTTTTTT
many	TRBD1	TRBV28	TRBJ1-2	CASRWGQPPYGYTF	TGTGCCAGCAGGTGGGGACAGCCGCCCTATGGCTACACCTTC
-	-	TRBV5-6	TRBJ1-1	CASSPVGKYTEAFF	TGTGCCAGCAGCCCTGTGGGTAAATACACTGAAGCTTTCTTT
-	-	TRBV6-1	TRBJ2-7	CAISVESTYEQCF	TGTGCCATCAGTGTGGAGAGTACCTACGAGCAGTGCTTC
many	-	TRBV27	TRBJ2-3	CASSPTGTRADTQYF	TGTGCCAGCAGTCCGACAGGAACACGGGCAGATACGCAGTATTTT
many	-	TRBV28	TRBJ1-4	CASTPGGGIEKLFF	TGTGCCAGCACCCCCGGGGGTGGGATTGAAAAACTGTTTTTT
-	TRBD1	TRBV28	TRBJ1-1	CASSLVSWTGSEAFF	TGTGCCAGCAGTTTAGTCAGTTGGACAGGCTCTGAAGCTTTCTTT
-	-	TRBV12-3/TRBV12-4	TRBJ2-5	CASTPRDLHETQYF	TGTGCCAGCACCCCCCGGGACCTTCATGAGACCCAGTACTTC
many	-	TRBV29-1	TRBJ2-1	CSVRNNEQFF	TGCAGCGTTAGGAACAATGAGCAGTTCTTC
many	-	TRBV12-3/TRBV12-4	TRBJ2-1	CASRRDTYNEQFF	TGTGCCAGCAGACGAGACACGTACAATGAGCAGTTCTTC